One T cell receptor (beta chain) is described in this entry. Its antigen specificity is not known. Base quality data are lacking; no much larger clone is found one base away. Genomic DNA served as template for TCR beta VDJ combination and CDR3 sequence profiling. An Illumina HiSeq 2000 was used for TCR repertoire sequencing. The paper's processing steps were these. Repertoires were assessed using TRBV/TRBJ rearrangement plots, CDR3 size and DJ length profiles, and Simpson's diversity index. Whichever DNA sequence was most abundant in the deep sequencing data was defined as the immunodominant clone. CDR3 amino acid sequences were screened for sharing across subjects and compared with published repertoires and the VDJdb database. Using fastp trimming at Q25 and MiXCR clonotype assembly, TCRdb reanalyzed the public sequencing data and kept in-frame beta chains. Each CDR3 protein appears once, grouped with its most common genes and DNA. The authors' filters were not applied to this entry. This sample is represented by 150,000 to 200,000 distinct CDR3 sequences; about 60% of them were singletons. The biggest ten clones account for 35% to 50% of the sample.

The sample is drawn from a study of CD8+CD57+ T cells in acquired aplastic anemia (dated by TCRdb to the late 2010s). Context from the whole study: A mean of about 3.2 ug of DNA, ranging from roughly 0.18 to 30 ug, was extracted from sorted CD4+ and CD8+ cells. Healthy donor samples averaged about 10 million reads for CD4+ and roughly 11 million for CD8+ cells. The paper as a whole reports these results and caveats: Roughly 29 CD8+ CDR3 sequences were shared between patients and controls but appeared highly expressed in patients and within their immunodominant clones. Patients and healthy controls showed no significant difference in CD8+ Simpson's diversity (P=0.060).

Spanning cysteine to phenylalanine, the CDR3 consists of 14 amino acids. Only the CDR3 part of the read is kept: 42 bases, read in frame from the first base. The germline V gene sets CDR1 to ENHRY and CDR2 to SYGVKD. Relative to germline, V is missing 7 bases and J is missing 2 bases, with 6 bases of the junction outside any gene match. The study deep-sequenced TCR repertoires of sorted CD4+ and CD8+ blood T cells from severe aplastic anemia patients and healthy subjects. Ficoll-Paque density gradient centrifugation was used to isolate peripheral blood mononuclear cells. CD4+ and CD8+ T cells were sorted by FACS or magnetic beads before DNA extraction.

The origin of this receptor is a human donor in good health. The chain joins TRBV10-3 to TRBJ2-7, and 9 bases in between align with TRBD1. Sequencing input: sorted CD4+, CD8+, or CD8+CD57+ T cells (not recorded which) from PBMCs. CDR3 protein: CAITQGQGPYEQYF. The nucleotides are TGTGCCATCACCCAGGGACAGGGACCCTACGAGCAGTACTTC.